This T cell receptor beta chain derives from a study of blood T cell repertoires in COVID-19. Looking at the study overall: COVID-19 samples from acute and convalescent phases originated in the United States, Italy and Spain.

Participants, roughly 18 to 100 years old, spanned 25 or so US areas. Germline V gene sequence: CDR1 SGHTA, CDR2 FQGNSA. J gave up 5 bases and V 5 bases, and 6 bases lay outside the gene matches. This CDR3 comprises 14 residues. Profiling relied on immunoSEQ multiplex PCR, and the TCRdb table lists in-frame clones only, not all of them. Of 250,000 to 350,000 clones listed, roughly 87% are singletons. The receptor was derived from a woman aged 18-29 years who had recovered from COVID-19. The sample comprised PBMCs or T cells enriched from blood (not recorded which). V gene TRBV7-2 combines with J gene TRBJ2-1; 7 bases agree with TRBD2. The CDR3 coding sequence is TGTGCCAGCAGCCCCCTCCTAGCGGACAATGAGCAGTTCTTC. Encoded protein: CASSPLLADNEQFF.